The source of this TCR beta chain is a study of T cell clones after liver transplantation. The CDR3 spans 13 residues. Per the germline V gene, CDR1 is MDHEN and CDR2 is SYDVKM. The V and J ends lost 10 bases and 4 bases respectively, with 16 bases between them. This clone was observed a few times. Its antigen is currently unknown. Proliferating CFSE-low MLR cells were sequenced to define alloreactive TCRbeta sequences. The table came from immunoSEQ multiplex PCR; TCRdb's copy has only in-frame clones and leaves some out. The data hold around 4,800 clones, with 25% to 30% observed a single time. This chain links TRBV28 with TRBJ1-1, with TRBD1 as a possible D gene (6 bases). The source is a human patient who received a liver transplant. Some T cells may be the graft donor's. Material: CD4+ T cells from cultured PBMCs. CDR3 loop: CATEWGGRTEAFF. CDR3 DNA: TGTGCCACCGAATGGGGGGGGCGCACTGAAGCTTTCTTT.